This T cell receptor (beta chain) was recovered during a study of T cell responses to AZD1222 COVID-19 vaccine. Overall study results and limits: Epitopes outside B.1.351 and B.1.1.7 mutated regions reportedly drew nearly half of spike TCRs.

Regarding this clone: What it recognizes is unknown.

The method was immunoSEQ multiplex PCR; TCRdb's version includes in-frame clones alone and lacks a portion of them. The repertoire holds roughly 100,000 clones, with 65% to 85% as singletons. This CDR3 is built from 16 residues. The V and J ends lost 2 bases and 3 bases, in that order; junction bases with no gene match: 9. The germline V gene encodes CDR1 MGHRA and CDR2 YSYEKL. The chain combines TRBV4-1 with TRBJ2-7, with 8 bases aligning to TRBD1. The starting material was peripheral blood, obtained 28 days after the second AZD1222 dose. The clonotype was recovered from an adult who received the AZD1222 COVID-19 vaccine. CDR3 protein: CASSQTPGTGRYEQYF. CDR3 nucleotide sequence: TGCGCCAGCAGCCAAACTCCCGGGACAGGCCGCTACGAGCAGTACTTC.